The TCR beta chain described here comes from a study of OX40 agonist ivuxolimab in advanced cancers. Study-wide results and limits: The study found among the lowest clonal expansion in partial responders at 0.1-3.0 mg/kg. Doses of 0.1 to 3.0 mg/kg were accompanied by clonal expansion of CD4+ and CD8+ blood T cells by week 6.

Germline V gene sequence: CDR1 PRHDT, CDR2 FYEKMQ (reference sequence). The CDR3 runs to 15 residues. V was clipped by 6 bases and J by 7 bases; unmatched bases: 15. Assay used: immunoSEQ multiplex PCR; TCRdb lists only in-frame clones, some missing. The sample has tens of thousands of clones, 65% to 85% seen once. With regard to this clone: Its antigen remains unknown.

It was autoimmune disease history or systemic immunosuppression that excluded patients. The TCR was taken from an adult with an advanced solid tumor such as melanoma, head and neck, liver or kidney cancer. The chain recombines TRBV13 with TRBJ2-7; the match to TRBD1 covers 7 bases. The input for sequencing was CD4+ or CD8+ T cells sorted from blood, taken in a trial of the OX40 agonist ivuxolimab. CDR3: CASSSNYRQGWEQYF. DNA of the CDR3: TGTGCCAGCAGTTCTAACTACAGACAGGGTTGGGAGCAGTACTTC.